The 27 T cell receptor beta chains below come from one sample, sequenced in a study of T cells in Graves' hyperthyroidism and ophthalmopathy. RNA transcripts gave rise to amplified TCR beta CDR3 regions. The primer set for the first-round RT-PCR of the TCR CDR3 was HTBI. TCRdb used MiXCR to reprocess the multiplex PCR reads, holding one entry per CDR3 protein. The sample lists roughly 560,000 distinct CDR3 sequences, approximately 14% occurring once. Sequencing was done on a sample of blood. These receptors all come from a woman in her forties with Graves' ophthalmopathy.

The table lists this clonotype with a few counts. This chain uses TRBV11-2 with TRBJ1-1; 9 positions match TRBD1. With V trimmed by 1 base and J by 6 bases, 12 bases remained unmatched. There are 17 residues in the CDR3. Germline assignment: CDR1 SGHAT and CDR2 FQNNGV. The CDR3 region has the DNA TGTGCCAGCAGCTTAGTAAACCCGGGACAGGGCTTTTCTGAAGCTTTCTTT. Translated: CASSLVNPGQGFSEAFF. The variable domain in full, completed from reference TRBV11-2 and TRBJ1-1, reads EAGVAQSPRYKIIEKRQSVAFWCNPISGHATLYWYQQILGQGPKLLIQFQNNGVVDDSQLPKDRFSAERLKGVDSTLKIQPAKLEDSAVYLCASSLVNPGQGFSEAFFGQGTRLTVV.

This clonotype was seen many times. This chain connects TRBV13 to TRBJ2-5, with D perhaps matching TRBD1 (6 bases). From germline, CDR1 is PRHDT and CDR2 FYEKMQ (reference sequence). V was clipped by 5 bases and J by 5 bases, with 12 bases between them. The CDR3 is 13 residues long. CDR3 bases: TGTGCCAGCAGCCCTGGGGACACGGAGACCCAGTACTTC. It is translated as CASSPGDTETQYF.

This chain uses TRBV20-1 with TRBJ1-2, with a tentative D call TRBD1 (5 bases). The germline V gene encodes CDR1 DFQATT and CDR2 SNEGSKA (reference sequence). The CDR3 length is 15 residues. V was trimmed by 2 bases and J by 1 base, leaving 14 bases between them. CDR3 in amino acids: CSARREAGFNYGYTF. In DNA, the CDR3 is TGCAGTGCTAGACGGGAGGCAGGGTTTAACTATGGCTACACCTTC.

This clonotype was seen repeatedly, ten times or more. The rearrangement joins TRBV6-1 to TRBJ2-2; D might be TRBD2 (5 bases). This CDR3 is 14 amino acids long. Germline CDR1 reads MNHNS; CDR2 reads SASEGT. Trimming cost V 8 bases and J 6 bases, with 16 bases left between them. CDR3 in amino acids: CASVGAALAGELFF. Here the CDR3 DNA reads TGTGCCAGCGTGGGAGCCGCTCTGGCCGGGGAGCTGTTTTTT.

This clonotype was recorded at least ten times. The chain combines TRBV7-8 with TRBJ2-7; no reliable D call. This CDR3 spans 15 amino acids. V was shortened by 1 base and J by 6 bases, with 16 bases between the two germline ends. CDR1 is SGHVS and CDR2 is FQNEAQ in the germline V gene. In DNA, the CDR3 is TGTGCCAGCAGCTTAGAAAGTCTCTCGGCCCGCGAGCAGTACTTC. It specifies CASSLESLSAREQYF.

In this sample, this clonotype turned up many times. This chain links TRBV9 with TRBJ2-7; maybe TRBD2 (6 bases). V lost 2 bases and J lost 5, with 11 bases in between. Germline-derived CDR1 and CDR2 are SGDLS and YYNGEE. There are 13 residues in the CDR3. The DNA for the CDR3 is TGTGCCAGCAGCGTGGAGGGGCGGGACGAGCAGTACTTC. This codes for CASSVEGRDEQYF.

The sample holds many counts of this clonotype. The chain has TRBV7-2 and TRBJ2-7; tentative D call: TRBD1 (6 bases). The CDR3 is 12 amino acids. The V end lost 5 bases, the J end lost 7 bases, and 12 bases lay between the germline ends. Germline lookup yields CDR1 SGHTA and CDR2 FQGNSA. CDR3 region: CASSPHQGEQYF. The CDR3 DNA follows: TGTGCCAGCAGCCCCCACCAGGGGGAGCAGTACTTC.

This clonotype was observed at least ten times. The CDR3 DNA reads TGTGCCAGCAGTTTCGACACAGGGTTTGGAGGAGGGTTTGGGCTAGGGGAGACCCAGTACTTC. Translating gives CASSFDTGFGGGFGLGETQYF. This rearrangement joins TRBV28 to TRBJ2-5; the D call may be TRBD1 or TRBD2 (6 bases each). The CDR3 runs 21 residues. V lost 3 bases to trimming and J lost 5 bases, with 34 bases between them. The germline gives CDR1 MDHEN, CDR2 SYDVKM.

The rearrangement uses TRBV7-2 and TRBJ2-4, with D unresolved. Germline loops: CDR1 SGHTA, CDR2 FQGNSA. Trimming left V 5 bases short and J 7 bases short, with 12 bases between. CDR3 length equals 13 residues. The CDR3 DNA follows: TGTGCCAGCAGCGGTCAGGAGAGCAACATTCAGTACTTC. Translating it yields CASSGQESNIQYF.

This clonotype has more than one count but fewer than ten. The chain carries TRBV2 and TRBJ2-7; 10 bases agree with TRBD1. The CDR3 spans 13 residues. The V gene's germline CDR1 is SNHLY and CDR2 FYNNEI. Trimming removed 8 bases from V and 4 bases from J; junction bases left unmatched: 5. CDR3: CASLRDRGYEQYF. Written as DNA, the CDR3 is TGTGCCAGCCTCCGGGACAGGGGTTACGAGCAGTACTTC.

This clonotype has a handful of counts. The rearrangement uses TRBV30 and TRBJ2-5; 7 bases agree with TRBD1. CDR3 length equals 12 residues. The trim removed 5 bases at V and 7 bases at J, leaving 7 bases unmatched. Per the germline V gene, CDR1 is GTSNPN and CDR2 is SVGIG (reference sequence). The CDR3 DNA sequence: TGTGCCTGGCAGGGGGTCTGGGGGACCCAGTACTTC. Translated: CAWQGVWGTQYF. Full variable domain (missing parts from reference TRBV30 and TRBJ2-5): SQTIHQWPATLVQPVGSPLSLECTVEGTSNPNLYWYRQAAGRGLQLLFYSVGIGQISSEVPQNLSASRPQDRQFILSSKKLLLSDSGFYLCAWQGVWGTQYFGPGTRLLVL.

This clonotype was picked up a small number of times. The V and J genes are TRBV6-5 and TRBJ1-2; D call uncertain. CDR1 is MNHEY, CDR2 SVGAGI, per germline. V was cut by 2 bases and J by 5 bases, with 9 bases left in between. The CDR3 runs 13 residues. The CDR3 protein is CASSYGPMYGYTF. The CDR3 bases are TGTGCCAGCAGTTACGGTCCGATGTATGGCTACACCTTC.

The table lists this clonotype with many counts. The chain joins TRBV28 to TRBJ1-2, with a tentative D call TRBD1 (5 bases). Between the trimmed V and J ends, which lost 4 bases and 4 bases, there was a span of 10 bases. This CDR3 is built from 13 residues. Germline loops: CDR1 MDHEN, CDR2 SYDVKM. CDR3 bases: TGTGCCAGCAGTTCGGGAGACAGCTATGGCTACACCTTC. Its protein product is CASSSGDSYGYTF.

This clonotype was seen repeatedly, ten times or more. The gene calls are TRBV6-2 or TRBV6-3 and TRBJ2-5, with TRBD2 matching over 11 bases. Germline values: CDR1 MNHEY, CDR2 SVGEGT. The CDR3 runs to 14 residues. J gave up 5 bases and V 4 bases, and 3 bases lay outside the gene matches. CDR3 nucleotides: TGTGCCAGCAGTTTAGCGGGAGGGCCGGAGACCCAGTACTTC. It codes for CASSLAGGPETQYF.

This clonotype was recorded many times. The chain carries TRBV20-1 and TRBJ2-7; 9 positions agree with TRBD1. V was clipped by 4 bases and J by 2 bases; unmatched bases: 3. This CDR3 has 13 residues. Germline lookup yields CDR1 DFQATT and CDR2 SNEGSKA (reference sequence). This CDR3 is CSAKTGGTYEQYF. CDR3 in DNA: TGCAGTGCTAAGACAGGGGGTACCTACGAGCAGTACTTC.

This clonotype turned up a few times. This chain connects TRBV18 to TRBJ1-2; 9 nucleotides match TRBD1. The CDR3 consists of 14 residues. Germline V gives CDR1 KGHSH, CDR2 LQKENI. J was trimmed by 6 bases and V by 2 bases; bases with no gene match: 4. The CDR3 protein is CASSPEQGAHGYTF. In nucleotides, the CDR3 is TGTGCCAGCTCACCAGAACAGGGGGCCCATGGCTACACCTTC.

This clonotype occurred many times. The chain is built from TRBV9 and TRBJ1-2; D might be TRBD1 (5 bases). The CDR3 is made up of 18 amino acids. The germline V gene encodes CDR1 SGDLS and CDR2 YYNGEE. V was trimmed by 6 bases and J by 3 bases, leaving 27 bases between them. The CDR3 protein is CASTLSGPRDTADYGYTF. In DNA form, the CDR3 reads TGTGCCAGCACTCTCTCGGGACCAAGGGATACTGCGGACTATGGCTACACCTTC.

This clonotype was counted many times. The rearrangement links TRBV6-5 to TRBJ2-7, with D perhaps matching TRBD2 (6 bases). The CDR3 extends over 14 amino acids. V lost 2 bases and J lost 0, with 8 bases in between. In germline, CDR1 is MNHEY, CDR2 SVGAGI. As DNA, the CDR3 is TGTGCCAGCAGTTACCAGGGAGGCTCCTACGAGCAGTACTTC. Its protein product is CASSYQGGSYEQYF.

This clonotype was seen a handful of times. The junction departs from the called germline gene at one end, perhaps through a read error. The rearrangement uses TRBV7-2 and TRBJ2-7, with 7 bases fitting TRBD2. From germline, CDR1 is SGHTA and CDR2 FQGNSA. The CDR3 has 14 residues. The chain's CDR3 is CANSSGSGLVEQYF. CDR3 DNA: TGTGCCAACAGCTCGGGTAGTGGACTAGTCGAGCAGTACTTC.

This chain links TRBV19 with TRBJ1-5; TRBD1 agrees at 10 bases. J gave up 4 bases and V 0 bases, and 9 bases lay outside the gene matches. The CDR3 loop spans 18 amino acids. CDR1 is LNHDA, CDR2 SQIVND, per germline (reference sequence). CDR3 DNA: TGTGCCAGTAGTATAGATCAGAGTAAGGACAGGGGGAATCAGCCCCAGCATTTT. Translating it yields CASSIDQSKDRGNQPQHF. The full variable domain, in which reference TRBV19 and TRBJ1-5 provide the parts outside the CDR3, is DGGITQSPKYLFRKEGQNVTLSCEQNLNHDAMYWYRQDPGQGLRLIYYSQIVNDFQKGDIAEGYSVSREKKESFPLTVTSAQKNPTAFYLCASSIDQSKDRGNQPQHFGDGTRLSIL.

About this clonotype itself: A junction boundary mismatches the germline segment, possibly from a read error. CDR3 nucleotides: TGTGCTAGCAGCTTAGGTCCCGGCAGGTACGAGCAGTACTTC. As protein: CASSLGPGRYEQYF. The chain employs TRBV7-7 and TRBJ2-7; D is unclear. CDR1 is SSHAT and CDR2 is FNYEAQ in the germline V gene (reference sequence). The CDR3 length is 14 residues.

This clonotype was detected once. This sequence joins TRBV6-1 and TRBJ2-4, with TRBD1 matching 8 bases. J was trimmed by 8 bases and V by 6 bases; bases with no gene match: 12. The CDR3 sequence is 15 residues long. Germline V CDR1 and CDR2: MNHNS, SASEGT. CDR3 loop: CASSPRTGTRYIQYF. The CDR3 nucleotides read TGTGCCAGCAGCCCACGGACAGGGACAAGGTACATTCAGTACTTC.

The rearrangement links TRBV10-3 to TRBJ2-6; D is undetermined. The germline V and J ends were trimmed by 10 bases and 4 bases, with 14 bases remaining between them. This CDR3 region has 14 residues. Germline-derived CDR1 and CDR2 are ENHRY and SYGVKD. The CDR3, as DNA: TGTGCCACCCTCCCCACTCCCGGGGCCAACGTCCTGACTTTC. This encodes CATLPTPGANVLTF.

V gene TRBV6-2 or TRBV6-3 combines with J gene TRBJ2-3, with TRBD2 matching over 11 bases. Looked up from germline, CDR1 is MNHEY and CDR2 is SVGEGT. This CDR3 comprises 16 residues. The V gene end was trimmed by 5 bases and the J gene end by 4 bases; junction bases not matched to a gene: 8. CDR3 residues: CASSRRLAGMSDTQYF. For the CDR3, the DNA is TGTGCCAGCAGTCGTCGACTAGCGGGAATGTCAGATACGCAGTATTTT.

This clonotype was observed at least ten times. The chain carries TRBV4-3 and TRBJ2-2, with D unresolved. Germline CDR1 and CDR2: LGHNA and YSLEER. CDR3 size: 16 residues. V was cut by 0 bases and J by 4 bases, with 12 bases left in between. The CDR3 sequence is CASSQDFWATTGELFF. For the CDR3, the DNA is TGCGCCAGCAGCCAAGATTTTTGGGCGACCACCGGGGAGCTGTTTTTT.

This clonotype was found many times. The CDR3, as DNA: TGTGCCAGCAGTTCGGGACAGGCCTTTTATGGCTACACCTTC. Amino acids: CASSSGQAFYGYTF. The V gene is TRBV27, the J gene TRBJ1-2; 8 bases agree with TRBD1. CDR1 and CDR2 (germline): MNHEY, SMNVEV (reference sequence). The CDR3 loop spans 14 amino acids. Germline trimming cut 4 bases from V and 5 bases from J; bases unmatched to any gene: 6.

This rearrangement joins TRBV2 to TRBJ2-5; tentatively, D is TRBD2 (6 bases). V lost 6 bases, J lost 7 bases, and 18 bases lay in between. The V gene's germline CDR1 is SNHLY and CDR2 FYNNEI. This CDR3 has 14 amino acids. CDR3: CASSPGSVGGTQYF. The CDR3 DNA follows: TGTGCCAGCAGCCCCGGGTCTGTCGGGGGGACCCAGTACTTC.